The 26 T cell receptor beta chains given below trace back to one sample, sequenced in a study of cytomegalovirus exposure and HLA in healthy donors. Primers: 60 Vbeta forward and 13 Jbeta reverse. Sequencing was performed with immunoSEQ multiplex PCR; in TCRdb, only in-frame clones are kept and a portion is missing. The sample contains about 130,000 clones, over 60% of which appear only once. The sample consisted of PBMCs. These receptors all come from a man between 18 and 29 years old in good health and CMV-seronegative.

The V gene is TRBV7-9, the J gene TRBJ2-1; tentatively, D is TRBD2 (5 bases). V was pared by 3 bases and J by 4 bases, with 7 bases between. This CDR3 comprises 13 residues. CDR1 is SEHNR and CDR2 is FQNEAQ in the germline V gene (reference sequence). The CDR3 sequence: CASSFRGYNEQFF. In DNA form, the CDR3 reads TGTGCCAGCAGCTTCAGAGGGTACAATGAGCAGTTCTTC.

The chain couples TRBV6-5 to TRBJ2-7, with D perhaps matching TRBD2 (6 bases). The CDR3 runs to 14 residues. Germline loops: CDR1 MNHEY, CDR2 SVGAGI. V lost 4 bases and J 5 bases, leaving 15 bases between the germline ends. CDR3 amino acids: CASSSLAGYNEQYF. In DNA form, the CDR3 reads TGTGCCAGCAGTTCACTCGCGGGGTACAACGAGCAGTACTTC.

The gene calls are TRBV4-1 and TRBJ2-1, with a possible D match to TRBD2 (6 bases). Trimming took off 0 bases at V and 3 bases at J, with 18 bases between the two ends. This CDR3 spans 18 amino acids. Germline V gives CDR1 MGHRA, CDR2 YSYEKL. The CDR3 protein is CASSQDLFGSGLYNEQFF. CDR3 coding DNA: TGCGCCAGCAGCCAAGATTTATTCGGGAGTGGGCTCTACAATGAGCAGTTCTTC.

The chain combines TRBV5-1 with TRBJ1-2, with TRBD1 as a possible D gene (5 bases). Trimming stripped 0 bases from V and 6 bases from J, with 15 bases between. This CDR3 has 15 amino acids. Germline CDR1 and CDR2: SGHRS and YFSETQ. CDR3: CASSLVVGGSDGYTF. The CDR3 DNA reads TGCGCCAGCAGCTTGGTTGTGGGGGGGTCCGATGGCTACACCTTC. Combining the CDR3 with reference TRBV5-1 and TRBJ1-2 gives the whole variable domain KAGVTQTPRYLIKTRGQQVTLSCSPISGHRSVSWYQQTPGQGLQFLFEYFSETQRNKGNFPGRFSGRQFSNSRSEMNVSTLELGDSALYLCASSLVVGGSDGYTFGSGTRLTVV.

The chain carries TRBV28 and TRBJ2-7, with 8 bases matching TRBD2. This CDR3 is 14 amino acids long. V was clipped by 11 bases and J by 5 bases; unmatched bases: 14. Per the germline V gene, CDR1 is MDHEN and CDR2 is SYDVKM. This CDR3 is CACRRREGNNEQYF. CDR3 bases: TGTGCCTGCCGACGACGGGAGGGGAACAACGAGCAGTACTTC.

V is TRBV7-9 and J is TRBJ2-5; D unresolved. Trimming left V 1 base short and J 1 base short, with 10 bases between. CDR3 length equals 15 residues. Germline V gene data show CDR1 as SEHNR and CDR2 as FQNEAQ (reference sequence). Here the CDR3 reads CASSLVRGSQETQYF. CDR3 sequence (DNA): TGTGCCAGCAGCTTAGTCAGAGGCAGCCAAGAGACCCAGTACTTC.

V is TRBV5-1 and J is TRBJ2-7; no clear D gene. Germline V gene sequence: CDR1 SGHRS, CDR2 YFSETQ. The CDR3 extends over 13 amino acids. Trimming pared 0 bases from V and 2 bases from J, leaving 6 bases between. CDR3 DNA: TGCGCCAGCAGCTTGGATAGCACCTACGAGCAGTACTTC. Protein product: CASSLDSTYEQYF.

V usage is TRBV9 and J usage is TRBJ1-4; weak D call: TRBD1 (6 bases). The CDR3 loop spans 13 amino acids. V gave up 3 bases and J gave up 8 bases, with 11 bases separating them. Germline V gives CDR1 SGDLS, CDR2 YYNGEE. CDR3 sequence (DNA): TGTGCCAGCAGCGGCGCAACAGGGGAAAAACTGTTTTTT. Translation gives CASSGATGEKLFF.

This chain uses TRBV13 with TRBJ2-3; D unresolved. Between the trimmed V and J ends, which lost 2 bases and 4 bases, there was a span of 4 bases. Germline V gene sequence: CDR1 PRHDT, CDR2 FYEKMQ (reference sequence). CDR3 length equals 12 residues. The CDR3 here is CASSLPADTQYF. CDR3 sequence (DNA): TGTGCCAGCAGCTTACCAGCAGATACGCAGTATTTT.

This clone was observed a single time. The rearrangement links TRBV18 to TRBJ2-3; possible D gene TRBD1, 5 bases. The V end was cut by 2 bases, the J end by 3 bases, with 12 bases between. The CDR3 totals 15 residues. Germline V gives CDR1 KGHSH, CDR2 LQKENI. In nucleotides, the CDR3 is TGTGCCAGCTCACCAACGCAAGCAGGGACAGATACGCAGTATTTT. This gives the protein CASSPTQAGTDTQYF.

In this sample, this clone turned up once. V usage is TRBV18 and J usage is TRBJ2-3; 9 bases agree with TRBD2. Germline V gives CDR1 KGHSH, CDR2 LQKENI. The V gene end was trimmed by 4 bases and the J gene end by 3 bases; junction bases not matched to a gene: 2. The CDR3 sequence is 14 residues long. The CDR3: CASSLAGVTDTQYF. The CDR3 DNA is TGTGCCAGCTCACTAGCGGGAGTGACAGATACGCAGTATTTT.

This rearrangement joins TRBV18 to TRBJ2-3; 7 bases map to TRBD2. There are 15 residues in the CDR3. Germline V CDR1 and CDR2: KGHSH, LQKENI. V shed 5 bases and J 2 bases; nucleotides not matched to a gene: 7. The CDR3 DNA reads as TGTGCCAGCTCAGAGGCTAGCGGTCTCACAGATACGCAGTATTTT. Translating it yields CASSEASGLTDTQYF.

The rearrangement links TRBV28 to TRBJ2-7, with 9 bases fitting TRBD2. Trimming cost V 2 bases and J 3 bases; bases outside gene matches: 8. Per the germline V gene, CDR1 is MDHEN and CDR2 is SYDVKM. The CDR3 sequence is 16 residues long. The CDR3, as DNA: TGTGCCAGCAGTTTAGGGGGACTAGCAGGAAACTACGAGCAGTACTTC. It translates to CASSLGGLAGNYEQYF.

The rearrangement joins TRBV21-1 to TRBJ2-5; the table's D call of TRBD1 was not tested on the DNA. TRBV21-1 is a listed pseudogene. This CDR3 has 17 residues. Here the CDR3 DNA reads TGTGCCAGCAGCAAAGGAGTTCCGGGACAGGGCCAAGAGACCCAGTACTTC. Translation: CASSKGVPGQGQETQYF.

This clone has only one observation. This chain links TRBV27 with TRBJ2-1; TRBD2 agrees at 7 bases. V lost 0 bases, J lost 3 bases, and 5 bases stayed unmatched. Germline loops: CDR1 MNHEY, CDR2 SMNVEV (reference sequence). CDR3 length equals 16 residues. In nucleotides, the CDR3 is TGTGCCAGCAGTTTATCGGCGGGAGAGATCTACAATGAGCAGTTCTTC. Protein sequence: CASSLSAGEIYNEQFF.

This chain uses TRBV7-6 with TRBJ2-3; 8 nucleotides match TRBD2. After removal of 7 bases from V and 4 bases from J, the junction contained 13 bases not matched to a gene. Germline V lookup: CDR1 SGHVS, CDR2 FNYEAQ. This CDR3 region has 16 residues. CDR3 loop: CASTKTGGEIADTQYF. The CDR3 nucleotides read TGTGCCAGCACCAAGACCGGGGGGGAAATCGCAGATACGCAGTATTTT.

This clone was picked up one time. The J gene is TRBJ2-2, the V gene TRBV6-6, with TRBD1 identical over 7 bases. This CDR3 is built from 16 residues. Germline trimming cut 6 bases from V and 1 base from J; bases unmatched to any gene: 8. CDR1 and CDR2 (germline): MNHNY, SVGAGI (reference sequence). The CDR3 DNA reads TGTGCCAGCAGGGATGTCGGGACAGAGAACACCGGGGAGCTGTTTTTT. Translated: CASRDVGTENTGELFF.

This clone has just a few counts. The chain employs TRBV29-1 and TRBJ2-7; 7 bases map to TRBD1. V was pared by 6 bases and J by 3 bases, with 11 bases of the junction left unmatched. CDR3 length: 14 residues. CDR1 and CDR2 (germline): SQVTM, ANQGSEA. The CDR3: CSVSTMGQIYEQYF. Here the CDR3 DNA reads TGCAGCGTGTCAACCATGGGACAGATCTACGAGCAGTACTTC.

The chain carries TRBV18 and TRBJ1-2; TRBD1 matches at 7 bases. There are 15 residues in the CDR3. J gave up 8 bases and V 2 bases, and 11 bases lay outside the gene matches. CDR1 is KGHSH, CDR2 LQKENI, per germline. The CDR3 protein is CASSPGQARRAGYTF. CDR3 in DNA: TGTGCCAGCTCACCAGGACAGGCTCGGCGTGCGGGCTACACCTTC.

The chain has TRBV4-1 and TRBJ2-3, with 7 positions matching TRBD2. Germline V gene data show CDR1 as MGHRA and CDR2 as YSYEKL. The V gene end was trimmed by 0 bases and the J gene end by 0 bases; junction bases not matched to a gene: 12. The CDR3 has 19 amino acids. DNA for the CDR3: TGCGCCAGCAGCCAAGATTGGGCTAGCGGACTCCTTAGCACAGATACGCAGTATTTT. This translates into CASSQDWASGLLSTDTQYF.

CDR3 sequence (DNA): TGTGCCAGTAGTCCCCCGCGCAGGCTCCACGAGCAGTACTTC. Encoded protein: CASSPPRRLHEQYF. The chain links TRBV19 to TRBJ2-7; D gene ambiguous. Trimming took 5 bases from V and 5 from J, leaving 16 bases between them. The CDR3 extends over 14 amino acids. Germline assignment: CDR1 LNHDA and CDR2 SQIVND (reference sequence).

The chain carries TRBV7-6 and TRBJ2-2; 9 bases are a match to TRBD2. There are 16 residues in the CDR3. J lost 4 bases, V lost 2 bases, and 5 bases had no gene match. Per germline, CDR1 SGHVS and CDR2 FNYEAQ. In nucleotides, the CDR3 is TGTGCCAGCAGCTTACGCGGGAGGGGTGGCACCGGGGAGCTGTTTTTT. This encodes CASSLRGRGGTGELFF.

This chain joins TRBV27 and TRBJ2-7; D is uncertain. This CDR3 spans 13 amino acids. Germline CDR1 MNHEY, CDR2 SMNVEV (reference sequence). V was trimmed by 5 bases and J by 3 bases, leaving 11 bases between them. CDR3 amino acids: CASSPGLLYEQYF. CDR3 in DNA: TGTGCCAGCAGTCCCGGGTTACTCTACGAGCAGTACTTC.

The CDR3 spells CASSVGRGPPREKLFF. Here the CDR3 DNA reads TGTGCCAGCAGCGTAGGGCGCGGGCCCCCACGGGAAAAACTGTTTTTT. The chain joins TRBV9 to TRBJ1-4; D gene uncertain. V was shortened by 0 bases and J by 8 bases, with 17 bases between the two germline ends. The CDR3 consists of 16 residues. From germline, CDR1 is SGDLS and CDR2 YYNGEE. The variable domain in full, with the rest retrieved from reference TRBV9 and TRBJ1-4, is DSGVTQTPKHLITATGQRVTLRCSPRSGDLSVYWYQQSLDQGLQFLIQYYNGEERAKGNILERFSAQQFPDLHSELNLSSLELGDSALYFCASSVGRGPPREKLFFGSGTQLSVL.

V gene TRBV7-9 combines with J gene TRBJ2-6; 8 bases agree with TRBD2. The V gene's germline CDR1 is SEHNR and CDR2 FQNEAQ (reference sequence). Trimming cost V 5 bases and J 2 bases; bases outside gene matches: 2. The CDR3 totals 15 residues. The CDR3 spells CASSPAGAGANVLTF. The CDR3 DNA is TGTGCCAGCAGCCCAGCGGGGGCTGGGGCCAACGTCCTGACTTTC.

The rearrangement links TRBV7-6 to TRBJ2-3; 10 bases are a match to TRBD1. The CDR3 has 15 residues. Per the germline V gene, CDR1 is SGHVS and CDR2 is FNYEAQ. The trim removed 3 bases at V and 4 bases at J, leaving 4 bases unmatched. The CDR3 loop is CASSLGTGVADTQYF. CDR3 DNA sequence: TGTGCCAGCAGCTTGGGGACAGGGGTAGCAGATACGCAGTATTTT.